This T cell receptor beta chain was sequenced during a study of technical replicates of blood from a handful of donors. V was clipped by 4 bases and J by 4 bases, with 11 bases between them. The length of the CDR3 is 14 residues. Germline loops: CDR1 SGHNT, CDR2 YYREEE (reference sequence). This clone was recorded only once. Sequencing was performed with immunoSEQ multiplex PCR; in TCRdb, only in-frame clones are kept and a portion is missing. The data show approximately 70,000 clones, around 97% seen once. V and J are TRBV5-4 and TRBJ1-4; D is ambiguous. This receptor was identified in a human donor in good health. Sequenced: T cells isolated from PBMCs. CDR3 residues: CASSLRGVNEKLFF. In DNA, the CDR3 is TGTGCCAGCAGCCTTCGCGGCGTTAATGAAAAACTGTTTTTT.